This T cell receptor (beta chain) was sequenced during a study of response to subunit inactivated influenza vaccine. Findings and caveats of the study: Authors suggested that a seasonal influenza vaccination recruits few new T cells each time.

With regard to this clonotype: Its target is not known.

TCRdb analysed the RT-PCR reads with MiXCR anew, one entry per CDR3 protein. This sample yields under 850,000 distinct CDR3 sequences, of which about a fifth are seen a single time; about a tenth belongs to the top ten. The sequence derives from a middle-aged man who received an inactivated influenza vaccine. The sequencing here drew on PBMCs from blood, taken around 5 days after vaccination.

The CDR3 sequence is CSVEGRLRAPTDTQYF. The DNA of the CDR3 is TGCAGCGTTGAAGGGAGGCTTAGGGCCCCCACAGATACGCAGTATTTT. The chain recombines TRBV29-1 with TRBJ2-3; D is possibly TRBD2 (5 bases). CDR1 and CDR2 (germline): SQVTM, ANQGSEA. Trimming shortened V by 1 base and J by 2 bases, and 16 bases separated the two germline ends. The CDR3 is 16 amino acids.